This TCR beta chain originates from a study of cytomegalovirus exposure and HLA in healthy donors. Here immunoSEQ multiplex PCR was the method, and the copy in TCRdb shows in-frame clones only, minus some. The sample yields about 180,000 clones, 85% seen once. The CDR3 is 15 amino acids. CDR1 is GTSNPN, CDR2 SVGIG, per germline (reference sequence). Trimming pared 0 bases from V and 0 bases from J, leaving 9 bases between. This receptor was taken from a man between 18 and 35 years old in good health and CMV-seropositive. This chain uses TRBV30 with TRBJ2-4; weak D call: TRBD2 (6 bases). Input material: PBMCs. CDR3 protein: CAWSVTGGAKNIQYF. CDR3 DNA: TGTGCCTGGAGTGTAACCGGGGGAGCCAAAAACATTCAGTACTTC.